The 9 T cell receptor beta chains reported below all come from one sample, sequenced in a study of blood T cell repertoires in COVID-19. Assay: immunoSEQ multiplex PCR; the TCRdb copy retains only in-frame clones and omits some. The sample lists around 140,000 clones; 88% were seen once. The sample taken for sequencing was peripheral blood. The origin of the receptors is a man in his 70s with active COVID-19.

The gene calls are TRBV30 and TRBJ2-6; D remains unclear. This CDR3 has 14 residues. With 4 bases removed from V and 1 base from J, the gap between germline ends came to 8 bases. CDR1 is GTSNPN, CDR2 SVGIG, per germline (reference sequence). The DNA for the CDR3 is TGTGCCTGGACCGGAGATTCTGGGGCCAACGTCCTGACTTTC. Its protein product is CAWTGDSGANVLTF.

The CDR3 protein is CASSPSTDLYEQYF. CDR3 nucleotides: TGTGCCAGCAGCCCATCGACAGACCTCTACGAGCAGTACTTC. The chain has TRBV11-2 and TRBJ2-7, with D perhaps TRBD1 (5 bases). V was shortened by 5 bases and J by 3 bases, with 14 bases between the two germline ends. The CDR3 covers 14 residues. Looked up from germline, CDR1 is SGHAT and CDR2 is FQNNGV.

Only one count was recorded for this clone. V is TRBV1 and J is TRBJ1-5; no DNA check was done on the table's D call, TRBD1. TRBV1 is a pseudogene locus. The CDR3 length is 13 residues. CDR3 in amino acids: CTSLDRGNQPQHF. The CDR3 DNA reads TGCACCAGTCTCGACAGGGGCAATCAGCCCCAGCATTTT.

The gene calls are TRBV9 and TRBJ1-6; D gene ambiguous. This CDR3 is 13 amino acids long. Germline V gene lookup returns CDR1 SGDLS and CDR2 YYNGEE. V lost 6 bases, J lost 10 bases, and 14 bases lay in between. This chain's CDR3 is CASKRAEGSPLHF. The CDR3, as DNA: TGTGCCAGCAAAAGGGCCGAGGGCTCACCCCTCCACTTT.

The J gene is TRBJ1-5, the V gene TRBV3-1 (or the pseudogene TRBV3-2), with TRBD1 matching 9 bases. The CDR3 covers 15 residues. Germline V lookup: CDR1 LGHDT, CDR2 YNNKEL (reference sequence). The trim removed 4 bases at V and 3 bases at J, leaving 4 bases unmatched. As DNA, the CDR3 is TGTGCCAGCAGCCTCGGGACAGGGAACAATCAGCCCCAGCATTTT. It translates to CASSLGTGNNQPQHF.

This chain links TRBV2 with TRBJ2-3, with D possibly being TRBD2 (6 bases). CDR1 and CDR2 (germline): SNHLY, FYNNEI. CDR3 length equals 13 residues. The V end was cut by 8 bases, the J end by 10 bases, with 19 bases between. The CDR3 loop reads CASRRDGEGSQYF. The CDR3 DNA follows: TGTGCCAGCCGGCGGGACGGAGAGGGATCGCAGTATTTT.

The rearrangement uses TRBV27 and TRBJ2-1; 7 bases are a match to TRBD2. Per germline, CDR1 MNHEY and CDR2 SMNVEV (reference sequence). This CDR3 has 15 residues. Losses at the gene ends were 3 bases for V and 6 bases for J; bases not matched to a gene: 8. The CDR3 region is CASSFPSGGGNEQFF. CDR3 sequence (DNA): TGTGCCAGCAGTTTCCCTAGCGGAGGCGGCAATGAGCAGTTCTTC.

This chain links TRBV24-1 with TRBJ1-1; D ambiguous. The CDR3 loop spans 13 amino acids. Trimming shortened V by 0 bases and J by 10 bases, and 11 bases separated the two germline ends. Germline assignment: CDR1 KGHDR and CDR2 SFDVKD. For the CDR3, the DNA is TGTGCCACCAGTGATTTGACTCGGGTGGGAGCTTTCTTT. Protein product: CATSDLTRVGAFF.

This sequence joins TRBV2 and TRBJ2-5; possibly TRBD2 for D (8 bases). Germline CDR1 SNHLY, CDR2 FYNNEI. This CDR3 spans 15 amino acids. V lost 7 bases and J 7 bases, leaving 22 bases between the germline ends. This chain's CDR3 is CASNAGGREARTQYF. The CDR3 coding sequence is TGTGCCAGCAACGCAGGGGGGCGGGAGGCGCGGACCCAGTACTTC.